This T cell receptor beta chain is drawn from a study of T-cell memory formation after mild COVID-19. The overall study: TCR clustering was largely donor specific.

This CDR3 contains 11 residues. J was trimmed by 11 bases and V by 10 bases; bases with no gene match: 10. Germline loops: CDR1 MDHEN, CDR2 SYDVKM. Libraries for TCRalpha and TCRbeta carried sample barcodes and unique molecular identifiers via 5'RACE. TCRdb fed the 5' RACE reads into MiXCR, producing one record per CDR3 protein. Of 470,000 or so distinct CDR3 sequences detected, around 17% appear once; the ten largest clones hold about a fifth. The genes are TRBV28 and TRBJ2-7; 8 nucleotides align to TRBD1. The receptor was derived from a young man who had mild COVID-19 (a few samples of this study predate the infection). Cell type and time point are not known. Specimen: PBMCs or a T cell subset sorted from them (not recorded which). The DNA of the CDR3 is TGTGCCACCGAGGGGACAGGCAAGGAGTACTTC. Encoded protein: CATEGTGKEYF.